These 29 T cell receptor beta chains share one sample of origin, sequenced in a study of blood T cell repertoires in COVID-19. Here immunoSEQ multiplex PCR was the method, and the copy in TCRdb shows in-frame clones only, minus some. This sample has about 440,000 clones, with approximately 90% found just once. Sequences were obtained from PBMCs or T cells enriched from blood (not recorded which). The receptor set was obtained from a woman in her late teens or twenties with acute COVID-19.

The V call is TRBV7-2, the J call TRBJ2-4; TRBD2 matches at 14 bases. CDR3 length: 19 amino acids. Germline V lookup: CDR1 SGHTA, CDR2 FQGNSA. V shed 4 bases and J 6 bases; nucleotides not matched to a gene: 14. The CDR3 protein is CASSSSLGLAGEGGNIQYF. The CDR3 nucleotides read TGTGCCAGCAGCTCCTCACTGGGACTAGCGGGAGAGGGGGGAAACATTCAGTACTTC.

The J gene is TRBJ1-1, the V gene TRBV15; TRBD1 might be the D (5 bases). This CDR3 is 15 amino acids long. V was shortened by 2 bases and J by 1 base, with 11 bases between the two germline ends. The germline V gene encodes CDR1 LNHNV and CDR2 YYDKDF (reference sequence). CDR3 region: CATSRKRQTNTEAFF. CDR3 DNA: TGTGCCACCAGCAGAAAAAGACAGACGAACACTGAAGCTTTCTTT.

The V call is TRBV6-5, the J call TRBJ2-2, with a tentative D call TRBD1 (6 bases). V lost 6 bases and J lost 1, with 9 bases in between. Per the germline V gene, CDR1 is MNHEY and CDR2 is SVGAGI. The CDR3 runs to 14 residues. The CDR3 sequence: CASSPDRNTGELFF. Written as DNA, the CDR3 is TGTGCCAGCAGCCCGGACAGGAACACCGGGGAGCTGTTTTTT.

The V and J genes are TRBV12-5 and TRBJ2-2, with 8 bases matching TRBD2. CDR1 and CDR2 from the germline V gene are LGHNT and FRNRAP. V was clipped by 6 bases and J by 7 bases; unmatched bases: 7. This CDR3 spans 14 amino acids. The CDR3 here is CASGTGGRGGELFF. CDR3 nucleotide sequence: TGTGCTAGTGGCACGGGGGGGAGAGGCGGGGAGCTGTTTTTT.

The rearrangement joins TRBV2 to TRBJ1-1; D gene ambiguous. Germline assignment: CDR1 SNHLY and CDR2 FYNNEI. CDR3 size: 13 residues. Trimming took 8 bases from V and 6 from J, leaving 16 bases between them. The CDR3 loop reads CASPVKEGAEAFF. The CDR3, as DNA: TGTGCCAGCCCAGTAAAGGAGGGAGCTGAAGCTTTCTTT. The full variable domain, in which reference TRBV2 and TRBJ1-1 provide the parts outside the CDR3, is EPEVTQTPSHQVTQMGQEVILRCVPISNHLYFYWYRQILGQKVEFLVSFYNNEISEKSEIFDDQFSVERPDGSNFTLKIRSTKLEDSAMYFCASPVKEGAEAFFGQGTRLTVV.

The sample holds a few counts of this clone. This chain joins TRBV25-1 and TRBJ1-5; TRBD1 agrees at 7 bases. The germline V gene has CDR1 MGHDK and CDR2 SYGVNS. This CDR3 spans 15 amino acids. After removal of 5 bases from V and 0 bases from J, the junction contained 4 bases not matched to a gene. CDR3 coding DNA: TGTGCCAGCAGTCCAGGACAGGCTAGCAATCAGCCCCAGCATTTT. Amino acid sequence: CASSPGQASNQPQHF.

The V call is TRBV19, the J call TRBJ1-3; 8 nucleotides line up with TRBD1. This CDR3 comprises 16 residues. CDR1 LNHDA and CDR2 SQIVND come from the germline V gene (reference sequence). With V trimmed by 6 bases and J by 2 bases, 9 bases remained unmatched. CDR3: CASRRDRTRTGNTIYF. CDR3 in DNA: TGTGCCAGTAGGCGGGACAGGACAAGAACTGGAAACACCATATATTTT.

This chain links TRBV5-5 with TRBJ2-3, with 7 bases fitting TRBD2. The CDR3 runs 15 residues. The germline V gene has CDR1 SGHKS and CDR2 YYEKEE (reference sequence). Unmatched junction bases numbered 10, after V lost 4 bases and J lost 5 bases. The CDR3 region has the DNA TGTGCCAGCAGCCCGGGACTAAGCGGGGTAGATACGCAGTATTTT. Translated, it gives CASSPGLSGVDTQYF.

The chain links TRBV6-5 to TRBJ2-5; 7 bases align to TRBD1. The CDR3 runs 14 residues. V shed 5 bases, J shed 5 bases, and the junction held 8 bases outside the gene matches. CDR1 and CDR2 from the germline V gene are MNHEY and SVGAGI. The CDR3 DNA follows: TGTGCCAGCAGTCCCCGACAGGGATCGGAGACCCAGTACTTC. Protein sequence: CASSPRQGSETQYF.

The rearrangement joins TRBV3-1 (or the pseudogene TRBV3-2) to TRBJ1-1; TRBD1 agrees at 9 bases. The germline V gene encodes CDR1 LGHDT and CDR2 YNNKEL (reference sequence). With 1 base clipped from V and 8 bases from J, the junction kept 11 bases outside the gene matches. The CDR3 consists of 16 residues. Written as DNA, the CDR3 is TGTGCCAGCAGCCAAGCCTCCTGGACAGGGGCCTTGGAAGCTTTCTTT. Encoded protein: CASSQASWTGALEAFF.

This clone was seen only a few times. CDR3 nucleotides: TGTGCCAGTGAGTCCCGGGTCGACTCTGGAAACACCATATATTTT. It is translated as CASESRVDSGNTIYF. The chain has TRBV19 and TRBJ1-3; no clear D. This CDR3 spans 15 amino acids. From germline, CDR1 is LNHDA and CDR2 SQIVND (reference sequence). Trimming left V 8 bases short and J 0 bases short, with 14 bases between.

The chain has TRBV9 and TRBJ2-7, with a possible D match to TRBD2 (6 bases). Germline V lookup: CDR1 SGDLS, CDR2 YYNGEE. The V gene lost 0 bases and the J gene lost 2 bases, with 12 bases spanning the gap. The CDR3 is 15 residues long. CDR3: CASSVVGGLTYEQYF. The CDR3 DNA reads as TGTGCCAGCAGCGTAGTAGGAGGGCTGACCTACGAGCAGTACTTC.

The chain couples TRBV5-4 to TRBJ1-2; a possible D gene is TRBD1 (5 bases). CDR1 is SGHNT, CDR2 YYREEE, per germline (reference sequence). V was trimmed by 0 bases and J by 6 bases, leaving 12 bases between them. The CDR3 totals 14 residues. The CDR3 DNA reads TGTGCCAGCAGCTTGGGAGGTAAAGGGGATGGCTACACCTTC. It specifies CASSLGGKGDGYTF.

This chain uses TRBV6-1 with TRBJ1-4; D is undetermined. The germline V and J ends were trimmed by 3 bases and 8 bases, with 13 bases remaining between them. Germline assignment: CDR1 MNHNS and CDR2 SASEGT. The CDR3 runs 14 residues. The CDR3 reads CASSESRLGEKLFF. CDR3 in DNA: TGTGCCAGCAGTGAGTCTAGGCTAGGCGAAAAACTGTTTTTT.

This chain joins TRBV7-2 and TRBJ1-5, with D unresolved. Germline assignment: CDR1 SGHTA and CDR2 FQGNSA. CDR3 length: 15 amino acids. The V gene lost 0 bases and the J gene lost 5 bases, with 11 bases spanning the gap. The CDR3 region has the DNA TGTGCCAGCAGCTTAGCGTGGAACGGGGATCAGCCCCAGCATTTT. Protein sequence: CASSLAWNGDQPQHF. The complete variable domain, with remaining parts taken from reference TRBV7-2 and TRBJ1-5, reads GAGVSQSPSNKVTEKGKDVELRCDPISGHTALYWYRQSLGQGLEFLIYFQGNSAPDKSGLPSDRFSAERTGGSVSTLTIQRTQQEDSAVYLCASSLAWNGDQPQHFGDGTRLSIL.

This chain uses TRBV4-3 with TRBJ2-1, with D possibly matching TRBD2 (7 bases). Germline CDR1 is LGHNA and CDR2 is YSLEER. V was pared by 4 bases and J by 5 bases, with 12 bases between. The CDR3 is 14 amino acids. This chain's CDR3 is CASSRGGHHNEQFF. CDR3 coding DNA: TGCGCCAGCAGCCGGGGGGGCCACCACAATGAGCAGTTCTTC.

This chain uses TRBV9 with TRBJ2-2, with D unresolved. The CDR3 contains 17 residues. V shed 4 bases and J shed 1 base, with 17 bases lying between them. Germline CDR1 is SGDLS and CDR2 is YYNGEE. The CDR3 sequence is CASSSPLGTVNTGELFF. For the CDR3, the DNA is TGTGCCAGCAGCTCCCCCCTCGGAACAGTGAACACCGGGGAGCTGTTTTTT. Based on the CDR3 plus reference TRBV9 and TRBJ2-2, the full variable domain is DSGVTQTPKHLITATGQRVTLRCSPRSGDLSVYWYQQSLDQGLQFLIQYYNGEERAKGNILERFSAQQFPDLHSELNLSSLELGDSALYFCASSSPLGTVNTGELFFGEGSRLTVL.

The rearrangement joins TRBV9 to TRBJ2-3; no reliable D call. The germline gives CDR1 SGDLS, CDR2 YYNGEE. The germline V and J ends were trimmed by 0 bases and 5 bases, with 7 bases remaining between them. This CDR3 contains 13 residues. The CDR3 is CASSVDSGDTQYF. As DNA, the CDR3 is TGTGCCAGCAGCGTAGATAGTGGAGATACGCAGTATTTT.

As to this clone: Other DNA sequences in the sample encode the same CDR3. The genes are TRBV5-5 and TRBJ2-7; D possibly corresponds to TRBD2 (6 bases). Trimming cost V 1 base and J 0 bases, with 8 bases left between them. The CDR3 is 14 amino acids. Germline CDR1 reads SGHKS; CDR2 reads YYEKEE (reference sequence). The CDR3 DNA is TGTGCCAGCAGCTTGAGTAGCGGCTCCTACGAGCAGTACTTC. This sequence encodes CASSLSSGSYEQYF.

The CDR3 loop is CASSFFQYNEQFF. CDR3 sequence (DNA): TGTGCCAGTAGTTTTTTCCAGTACAATGAGCAGTTCTTC. The V and J genes are TRBV19 and TRBJ2-1; D gene uncertain. The germline gives CDR1 LNHDA, CDR2 SQIVND (reference sequence). Trimming cost V 5 bases and J 4 bases, with 9 bases left between them. This CDR3 has 13 amino acids.

This chain joins TRBV9 and TRBJ1-2; 8 bases are shared with TRBD1. V lost 4 bases and J lost 7; bases outside the gene matches: 6. From germline, CDR1 is SGDLS and CDR2 YYNGEE. The CDR3 consists of 13 residues. CDR3 DNA: TGTGCCAGCAGCCCCAGGACAGGGCTTGGCTACACCTTC. Translating gives CASSPRTGLGYTF. Variable domain in full (rest from reference TRBV9 and TRBJ1-2): DSGVTQTPKHLITATGQRVTLRCSPRSGDLSVYWYQQSLDQGLQFLIQYYNGEERAKGNILERFSAQQFPDLHSELNLSSLELGDSALYFCASSPRTGLGYTFGSGTRLTVV.

The chain joins TRBV5-1 to TRBJ2-2, with D possibly being TRBD2 (5 bases). This CDR3 spans 15 amino acids. The ends were cut back, 1 base at V and 5 bases at J, with 12 bases in the middle. CDR1 is SGHRS, CDR2 YFSETQ, per germline. The CDR3 DNA sequence: TGCGCCAGCAGCTTGTCTAGCTTGGATACCGGGGAGCTGTTTTTT. Residues: CASSLSSLDTGELFF.

V is TRBV6-5 and J is TRBJ1-2; 7 bases agree with TRBD1. V gave up 7 bases and J gave up 8 bases; unmatched junction bases: 10. The germline CDR1 and CDR2 sequences are MNHEY and SVGAGI. There are 13 residues in the CDR3. CDR3 sequence (DNA): TGTGCCAGCAACGCCCCAGGGGGTTGGGGCTACACCTTC. Amino acids: CASNAPGGWGYTF.

The V and J genes are TRBV11-2 and TRBJ1-1; D not resolved. Germline V gene sequence: CDR1 SGHAT, CDR2 FQNNGV. V lost 5 bases and J 1 base, leaving 8 bases between the germline ends. The CDR3 consists of 13 residues. The CDR3 loop is CASSPDWNTEAFF. The CDR3 DNA sequence: TGTGCCAGCAGCCCCGACTGGAACACTGAAGCTTTCTTT. The variable domain in full, completed from reference TRBV11-2 and TRBJ1-1, reads EAGVAQSPRYKIIEKRQSVAFWCNPISGHATLYWYQQILGQGPKLLIQFQNNGVVDDSQLPKDRFSAERLKGVDSTLKIQPAKLEDSAVYLCASSPDWNTEAFFGQGTRLTVV.

V usage is TRBV20-1 and J usage is TRBJ2-3; 7 positions match TRBD2. Germline CDR1 DFQATT, CDR2 SNEGSKA (reference sequence). Germline trimming cut 3 bases from V and 3 bases from J; bases unmatched to any gene: 6. The CDR3 loop spans 14 amino acids. CDR3 DNA: TGCAGTGCTAGTTCCAGCGGGGTAACAGATACGCAGTATTTT. Residues: CSASSSGVTDTQYF.

The chain recombines TRBV6-1 with TRBJ2-1, with D perhaps matching TRBD1 (6 bases). The CDR3 loop spans 15 amino acids. The germline CDR1 and CDR2 sequences are MNHNS and SASEGT. The germline V and J ends were trimmed by 1 base and 9 bases, with 16 bases remaining between them. Here the CDR3 reads CASSEEDRPSGEQFF. The CDR3 nucleotides read TGTGCCAGCAGTGAAGAGGACAGACCCTCTGGTGAGCAGTTCTTC.

V is TRBV6-5 and J is TRBJ1-5, with unresolved D. The CDR3 length is 16 residues. Germline CDR1 reads MNHEY; CDR2 reads SVGAGI. V lost 0 bases and J lost 4, with 13 bases in between. CDR3 sequence: CASSYSPVDGNQPQHF. CDR3 sequence (DNA): TGTGCCAGCAGTTACTCCCCGGTCGACGGGAATCAGCCCCAGCATTTT.

This chain uses TRBV6-5 with TRBJ2-7; maybe TRBD2 (5 bases). Germline V CDR1 and CDR2: MNHEY, SVGAGI. V dropped 5 bases and J dropped 0 bases, with 11 bases sitting between them. The CDR3 totals 14 residues. DNA of the CDR3: TGTGCCAGCAGTAAGCTTGGGAGCTCCTACGAGCAGTACTTC. It encodes CASSKLGSSYEQYF.

The gene calls are TRBV19 and TRBJ2-7; TRBD1 aligns across 7 bases. This CDR3 region has 15 residues. Germline V gives CDR1 LNHDA, CDR2 SQIVND (reference sequence). J was trimmed by 1 base and V by 3 bases; bases with no gene match: 6. Here the CDR3 DNA reads TGTGCCAGTAGTATTGAGACAGGGTTTTCCTACGAGCAGTACTTC. Amino acid sequence: CASSIETGFSYEQYF.